This entry lists 10 T cell receptor beta chains sequenced from one sample in a study of memory CD4+ T cells and cytomegalovirus serostatus. Produced via immunoSEQ multiplex PCR; TCRdb's table is partial and in-frame only. There are more than 45,000 clones in the sample; over 65% occur only once, and roughly 0.54% lies in the top ten. The sort gate was single viable CD3+CD4+CD8-CD45RO+ cells for memory CD4+ T cells. The sequencing sample was made of memory CD4+ T cells from blood. These TCRs come from an adult in good health and CMV-seronegative.

The CDR3 coding sequence is TGTGCCATCAGTGGATGGGCAGGGGGTCGCGAGCAGTACTTC. This gives the protein CAISGWAGGREQYF. J is TRBJ2-7 and V is TRBV10-3; TRBD1 matches 7 bases. Per germline, CDR1 ENHRY and CDR2 SYGVKD. The trim removed 4 bases at V and 6 bases at J, leaving 9 bases unmatched. The CDR3 runs to 14 residues.

This chain connects TRBV30 to TRBJ2-2, with no clear D. This CDR3 region has 13 residues. The V end lost 0 bases, the J end lost 5 bases, and 7 bases lay between the germline ends. From germline, CDR1 is GTSNPN and CDR2 SVGIG (reference sequence). CDR3 in amino acids: CAWSVTGTGELFF. CDR3 sequence (DNA): TGTGCCTGGAGTGTTACTGGTACCGGGGAGCTGTTTTTT.

The rearrangement uses TRBV7-2 and TRBJ1-4; the match to TRBD1 covers 8 bases. V was pared by 5 bases and J by 7 bases, with 9 bases of the junction left unmatched. The CDR3 covers 15 residues. Germline V CDR1 and CDR2: SGHTA, FQGNSA. CDR3 in DNA: TGTGCCAGCAGCCTAACACGACAGGGGAGTGAAAAACTGTTTTTT. The encoded protein is CASSLTRQGSEKLFF.

This chain connects TRBV11-1 to TRBJ2-7; 9 bases are shared with TRBD1. V was pared by 1 base and J by 3 bases, with 10 bases of the junction left unmatched. The CDR3 runs to 17 residues. Per germline, CDR1 SGHAT and CDR2 FQDESV (reference sequence). CDR3 sequence: CASSLGAGTGRLYEQYF. For the CDR3, the DNA is TGTGCCAGCAGCTTAGGGGCCGGGACAGGGCGGCTCTACGAGCAGTACTTC.

Worth noting for this clone: A junction end diverges from the germline sequence, so it may reflect a read error. The chain joins TRBV2 to TRBJ1-1, with TRBD1 as a possible D gene (5 bases). Germline CDR1 SNHLY, CDR2 FYNNEI. CDR3 length: 13 amino acids. CDR3 DNA: TGTGCCAGCAGTGATGAGGGACGGAGCCTGAGGATCTTT. The encoded protein is CASSDEGRSLRIF. The full variable domain, rest sourced from reference TRBV2 and TRBJ1-1, is EPEVTQTPSHQVTQMGQEVILRCVPISNHLYFYWYRQILGQKVEFLVSFYNNEISEKSEIFDDQFSVERPDGSNFTLKIRSTKLEDSAMYFCASSDEGRSLRIFGQGTRLTVV.

J is TRBJ1-3 and V is TRBV18; perhaps TRBD1 as D (6 bases). The CDR3 covers 16 residues. CDR1 KGHSH and CDR2 LQKENI come from the germline V gene. V was shortened by 3 bases and J by 0 bases, with 12 bases between the two germline ends. The CDR3 coding sequence is TGTGCCAGCTCACCGGCGGGGGCCTTCTCTGGAAACACCATATATTTT. It codes for CASSPAGAFSGNTIYF.

This chain connects TRBV5-1 to TRBJ2-3, with D uncertain. The CDR3 extends over 13 amino acids. Germline loops: CDR1 SGHRS, CDR2 YFSETQ. V lost 4 bases and J 6 bases, leaving 12 bases between the germline ends. CDR3 DNA: TGCGCCAGCAGCACACGGACGTGGGATACGCAGTATTTT. Its translation: CASSTRTWDTQYF.

This clone has only a few counts. The V gene is TRBV25-1, the J gene TRBJ1-1; tentatively, D is TRBD1 (6 bases). The CDR3 has 13 residues. Germline loops: CDR1 MGHDK, CDR2 SYGVNS. The V end lost 6 bases, the J end lost 7 bases, and 15 bases lay between the germline ends. CDR3 protein: CASRIQGLSEAFF. The CDR3 nucleotides are TGTGCCAGCAGGATTCAGGGGCTTAGTGAAGCTTTCTTT.

The chain recombines TRBV2 with TRBJ2-3; 14 nucleotides match TRBD2. V dropped 6 bases and J dropped 5; count of bases not matched to a gene: 1. Germline lookup yields CDR1 SNHLY and CDR2 FYNNEI. The CDR3 loop spans 14 amino acids. The CDR3 loop is CASRGLAGVDTQYF. CDR3 in DNA: TGTGCCAGCAGGGGACTAGCGGGGGTAGATACGCAGTATTTT.

The rearrangement uses TRBV6-1 and TRBJ2-7; D remains unclear. Germline values: CDR1 MNHNS, CDR2 SASEGT. There are 13 residues in the CDR3. The V end was cut by 4 bases, the J end by 2 bases, with 9 bases between. The CDR3, as DNA: TGTGCCAGCAGTGCCCCGGGCCCCTACGAGCAGTACTTC. This translates into CASSAPGPYEQYF.